The 2 T cell receptor beta chains reported below all come from one sample, sequenced in a study of blood T cell repertoires in COVID-19. The data were produced by immunoSEQ multiplex PCR, yet TCRdb's version contains in-frame clones alone and is incomplete. The data show tens of thousands of clones, around 90% seen once. The source material was peripheral blood. The receptors derive from a man in his fifties or sixties with active COVID-19.

This rearrangement joins TRBV6-4 to TRBJ1-2; D gene uncertain. The CDR3 is 15 residues long. V dropped 6 bases and J dropped 8 bases, with 22 bases sitting between them. From germline, CDR1 is MRHNA and CDR2 SNTAGT. CDR3 loop: CASSRGPNSREGYTF. The CDR3 DNA reads as TGTGCCAGCAGCCGCGGACCTAATTCGAGGGAAGGCTACACCTTC.

The rearrangement joins TRBV25-1 to TRBJ1-2; a weak D match, TRBD1 (6 bases). Germline V CDR1 and CDR2: MGHDK, SYGVNS. The V end was cut by 1 base, the J end by 3 bases, with 9 bases between. The CDR3 length is 14 residues. CDR3 sequence (DNA): TGTGCCAGCAGTGAATCCAGGACAGACTATGGCTACACCTTC. Residues: CASSESRTDYGYTF.